Listed below are T cell receptor beta chains from one sample, sequenced in a study of blood T cell repertoires in COVID-19. Sequenced by immunoSEQ multiplex PCR; TCRdb stores in-frame clones only, minus some. The sample has roughly 120,000 clones, more than 80% seen once; the top ten hold over 7.5%. Sequencing was done on a sample of peripheral blood. The receptors here all came from a middle-aged woman with acute or convalescent COVID-19. The CDR3 runs from the conserved cysteine through the conserved F or W. The D gene is left open where the match is weak. Not all rows give a size; the values are once, few, many and, for expanded clones, a class.

>TRBV12-3/TRBV12-4|TRBD2|-|TRBJ2-1
TGTGCCACCCAGCGGGGGCCTACCAATGAGCAGTTCTTC
CATQRGPTNEQFF
>TRBV7-2|-|-|TRBJ2-5
TGTGCCAGCAGCTCCTTGGACACCCAAGAGACCCAGTACTTC
CASSSLDTQETQYF
>TRBV5-1|TRBD1|-|TRBJ1-2
TGCGCCAGCACCGGGACAGCGCCATATGGCTACACCTTC
CASTGTAPYGYTF
>TRBV2|-|-|TRBJ1-2
TGTGCCAGCAGTGAAGGACCGGGAAGCTATGGCTACACCTTC
CASSEGPGSYGYTF
>TRBV14|-|-|TRBJ1-6
TGTGCCAGCAGCCATAGTAGCTCACCCCTCCACTTT
CASSHSSSPLHF
>TRBV30|TRBD1|-|TRBJ1-5
TGTGCCTGGAGTACCCGGACAGGGAATCAGCCCCAGCATTTT
CAWSTRTGNQPQHF
>TRBV3-1/TRBV3-2|-|-|TRBJ1-1
TGTGCCAGCAGCCAGTCGTCTGAAGCTTTCTTT
CASSQSSEAFF
>TRBV19|-|-|TRBJ1-1
TGTGCCAGTAGTATATGGGGCCGAGAGAACACTGAAGCTTTCTTT
CASSIWGRENTEAFF
>TRBV5-1|-|-|TRBJ2-5
TGCGCCAGCAGCTTGGCCGGGGGGCGCCAAGAGACCCAGTACTTC
CASSLAGGRQETQYF
>TRBV29-1|-|-|TRBJ1-2
TGCAGCGTTTCCGGGGATCCAGGCTACACCTTC
CSVSGDPGYTF
>TRBV11-2|-|-|TRBJ1-4
TGTGCCAGCAGCTTAGTTGTTTTGAGGGAAAAACTGTTTTTT
CASSLVVLREKLFF
>TRBV7-2|TRBD1|once|TRBJ1-6
TGTGCCAGCAGCGAGGGGACAGGGATCAATTCACCCCTCCACTTT
CASSEGTGINSPLHF
>TRBV7-9|TRBD1|-|TRBJ2-5
TGTGCCAGCAGCCGATCAAGTTCAGGGGGCGGGGAGACCCAGTACTTC
CASSRSSSGGGETQYF
>TRBV30|-|-|TRBJ1-5
TGTGCCTGGAGGGTGGCAGGGAGCAATCAGCCCCAGCATTTT
CAWRVAGSNQPQHF
>TRBV7-6|-|once|TRBJ2-7
TGTGCCAGCAGCCTAAGGACAGACGCCCCCTACGAGCAGTACTTC
CASSLRTDAPYEQYF
>TRBV5-6|TRBD1|-|TRBJ1-4
TGTGCCAGCAGCTTGGACAGGGGCGAAAAACTGTTTTTT
CASSLDRGEKLFF
>TRBV9|TRBD1|-|TRBJ1-3
TGTGCCAGCAGCCCCAGGACAGGGGGTTCGGGAAACACCATATATTTT
CASSPRTGGSGNTIYF
>TRBV7-2|TRBD2|once|TRBJ2-7
TGTGCCAGCAGCCCTCGCGGGGGGCCAAATTTCTACGAGCAGTACTTC
CASSPRGGPNFYEQYF
>TRBV5-4|TRBD2|-|TRBJ2-1
TGTGCCAGCAGCTATTGGACTAGTGGTGAGCAGTTCTTC
CASSYWTSGEQFF
>TRBV19|TRBD2|-|TRBJ2-1
TGTGCCAGTAGTATTATTGGACTAGCGGAGTACAATGAGCAGTTCTTC
CASSIIGLAEYNEQFF
>TRBV19|TRBD2|-|TRBJ2-5
TGTGCCAGTAGTAGTAGCGGGGCGGAGACCCAGTACTTC
CASSSSGAETQYF
>TRBV18|-|-|TRBJ2-7
TGTGCCAGCGAGGGGACGGGGGCCGGGGGGTACGAGCAGTACTTC
CASEGTGAGGYEQYF
>TRBV30|TRBD1|-|TRBJ2-3
TGTGCCCGCTCACAGGGGTCAGATACGCAGTATTTT
CARSQGSDTQYF
>TRBV3-1/TRBV3-2|-|-|TRBJ2-2
TGTGCCAGCAGCCCCCTAGTTGGCACCGGGGAGCTGTTTTTT
CASSPLVGTGELFF